Listed below are T cell receptor beta chains from one sample, sequenced in a study of blood T cell repertoires in COVID-19. Generated by immunoSEQ multiplex PCR, the TCRdb table keeps only in-frame clones and is missing some. The sample gives approximately 300,000 clones, over 75% of which show up once; about 6.8% is in the top ten. The material sequenced was peripheral blood. All receptors derive from a woman younger than 45 with COVID-19, enrolled during active disease. Both conserved end residues are part of each CDR3. D genes are given only for firm matches. Expanded clones are given a class, and other clones once, few, many or no size at all.

v_call	d_call	clone_size	j_call	cdr3_nt	cdr3_aa
TRBV6-6	TRBD1	.	TRBJ1-6	TGTGCCAGCAGTTATACCAGACAGGGCCTCGATTCACCCCTCCACTTT	CASSYTRQGLDSPLHF
TRBV5-5	.	.	TRBJ1-1	TGTGCCAGCAGCGTCAGGGATACGGCTGAAGCTTTCTTT	CASSVRDTAEAFF
TRBV5-1	TRBD1	.	TRBJ2-1	TGCGCCAGCAGTCGCACACCGGGACAGGCCGACAATGAGCAGTTCTTC	CASSRTPGQADNEQFF
TRBV9	TRBD1	.	TRBJ1-1	TGTGCCAGCAGCGCCCGTGCCGGGACAGTGAACACTGAAGCTTTCTTT	CASSARAGTVNTEAFF
TRBV9	TRBD1	.	TRBJ2-5	TGTGCCAGCACGAGGACAGGGGGCATGGAGACCCAGTACTTC	CASTRTGGMETQYF
TRBV3-1/TRBV3-2	.	.	TRBJ1-2	TGTGCCAGCAGCCGAGCGGACTATGGCTACACCTTC	CASSRADYGYTF
TRBV12-2	.	.	TRBJ2-2	TGTGCAAGTCGCCGCACCGGGACTAGCCATGGGGGCGACACCGGGGAGCTGTTTTTT	CASRRTGTSHGGDTGELFF
TRBV24-1	.	.	TRBJ2-5	TGTGCCACCAGTGATTTGCAATTCGCGGGGAAAGAGACCCAGTACTTC	CATSDLQFAGKETQYF
TRBV28	.	.	TRBJ1-1	TGTGCCAGCAGTATACAGGGATGGGGAACTGAAGCTTTCTTT	CASSIQGWGTEAFF
TRBV14	TRBD1	.	TRBJ2-7	TGTGCCAGCAGCCAAGTACAGGGGTCCTCCTACGAGCAGTACTTC	CASSQVQGSSYEQYF
TRBV9	.	.	TRBJ1-3	TGTGCCAGCAGCGTAAATAAGGCCTCAGGACGGAGGACTGGAAACACCATATATTTT	CASSVNKASGRRTGNTIYF
TRBV5-4	.	once	TRBJ2-7	TGTGCCAGCAGCCTGGAGGGGCCGACGGTCGAGCAGTACTTC	CASSLEGPTVEQYF
TRBV5-6	TRBD1	.	TRBJ1-5	TGTGCCAGCAGCGACGGGACAGCTAGCAATCAGCCCCAGCATTTT	CASSDGTASNQPQHF
TRBV15	.	.	TRBJ1-1	TGTGCCACCAGCAGGGGAGTGAACACTGAAGCTTTCTTT	CATSRGVNTEAFF
TRBV7-2	TRBD2	.	TRBJ2-1	TGTGCCAGCAGCTTGGCGGGAGGCAATGAGCAGTTCTTC	CASSLAGGNEQFF
TRBV27	TRBD2	once	TRBJ2-3	TGTGCCAGCAGTTTAAGCGGCTATCGACTAGCGGAAGGGGAAGATACGCAGTATTTT	CASSLSGYRLAEGEDTQYF
TRBV9	.	.	TRBJ1-4	TGTGCCAGCAGCGTGGACGGGGGAGCGGAAAAACTGTTTTTT	CASSVDGGAEKLFF
TRBV27	TRBD2	.	TRBJ2-1	TGTGCCAGCAGTTTAGCGGGAGCGATCGAGCAGTTCTTC	CASSLAGAIEQFF
TRBV6-2/TRBV6-3	TRBD2	.	TRBJ2-7	TGTGCCAGCAGTTACCCTCCCCGACTAGCGGGTGTCATCTACGAGCAGTACTTC	CASSYPPRLAGVIYEQYF
TRBV25-1	TRBD1	.	TRBJ1-4	TGTGCCAGCAGTGAGCGAGACAGGGGTCGGGAAAAACTGTTTTTT	CASSERDRGREKLFF
TRBV5-4	.	.	TRBJ1-1	TGTGCCAGCAGCCCCCGGGAAGGTTCGAACACTGAAGCTTTCTTT	CASSPREGSNTEAFF
TRBV18	.	.	TRBJ2-7	TGTGCCAGCTCACCAAGTACTGGCTACGAGCAGTACTTC	CASSPSTGYEQYF
TRBV4-2	TRBD1	.	TRBJ1-5	TGTGCCAGCAGGCGACACAGGGGGCTAGGACAGCCCCAGCATTTT	CASRRHRGLGQPQHF
TRBV7-8	TRBD2	.	TRBJ2-2	TGTGCCAGCAGCTGGGGAGGGAGCACCGGGGAGCTGTTTTTT	CASSWGGSTGELFF
TRBV10-3	.	.	TRBJ2-7	TGTGCCATCAGTGAAGGGGACAAGCAGTACTTC	CAISEGDKQYF
TRBV20-1	.	once	TRBJ1-2	TGCAGTGCTATGATAGCCCCCGGCTACACCTTC	CSAMIAPGYTF
TRBV6-5	.	.	TRBJ2-1	TGTGCCAGCAGCTCGATGACTAACTCCTACAATGAGCAGTTCTTC	CASSSMTNSYNEQFF
TRBV7-9	.	.	TRBJ2-2	TGTGCCAGCAGCCTATTTTTTCGGGAGAACACCGGGGAGCTGTTTTTT	CASSLFFRENTGELFF
TRBV28	.	.	TRBJ1-5	TGTGCCAGCAGTCTAATTACAGGGCTCGGTCAGCCCCAGCATTTT	CASSLITGLGQPQHF
TRBV30	TRBD2	.	TRBJ2-1	TGTGCCTGGACCCGACTAGCGGGGACCTACAATGAGCAGTTCTTC	CAWTRLAGTYNEQFF
TRBV6-1	.	.	TRBJ1-3	TGTGCCAGCAGTGAACGCAGGGCGTCTGGAAACACCATATATTTT	CASSERRASGNTIYF
TRBV30	TRBD1	.	TRBJ1-4	TGTGCCTGGAGTCGCGGGACAGGGTGGGGAACTAATGAAAAACTGTTTTTT	CAWSRGTGWGTNEKLFF
TRBV7-2	TRBD1	.	TRBJ1-2	TGTGCCAGCAGCTTAGGGGACAGGGTCGATGGCTACACCTTC	CASSLGDRVDGYTF
TRBV24-1	.	few	TRBJ2-7	TGTGCCACCAGAATGGACAAAGCCTACGAGCAGTACTTC	CATRMDKAYEQYF
TRBV27	TRBD1	once	TRBJ2-2	TGTGCCAGCAGTTCTCTCGGACAGGGTCGGGGCGGGGAGCTGTTTTTT	CASSSLGQGRGGELFF
TRBV6-5	TRBD1	.	TRBJ2-7	TGTGCCAGCGGGACAGGAAACTACGAGCAGTACTTC	CASGTGNYEQYF
TRBV19	.	few	TRBJ2-3	TGTGCCAGTAGTCCCTTGCCTCGGGATACGCAGTATTTT	CASSPLPRDTQYF
TRBV3-1/TRBV3-2	.	once	TRBJ2-3	TGTGCCAGCAGCCAAGTTCGCGGACTTTCGACAGATACGCAGTATTTT	CASSQVRGLSTDTQYF
TRBV5-5	TRBD1	.	TRBJ1-6	TGTGCCAGCAGCCGCGGGACAGCTAATAATTCACCCCTCCACTTT	CASSRGTANNSPLHF
TRBV25-1	TRBD1	.	TRBJ1-2	TGTGCCAGCAGTGGGTGGGGACAGTCAGACTATGGCTACACCTTC	CASSGWGQSDYGYTF
TRBV5-6	TRBD2	.	TRBJ2-1	TGTGCCAGCAGCGCCATAGCGGGAGTATTAGTCCACAATGAGCAGTTCTTC	CASSAIAGVLVHNEQFF
TRBV4-3	TRBD2	.	TRBJ2-1	TGCGCCAGCAGCCAAGGATTAGCGGGTTGGAATGAGCAGTTCTTC	CASSQGLAGWNEQFF
TRBV6-5	.	.	TRBJ1-2	TGTGCCAGCACGGACACTACTAACTATGGCTACACCTTC	CASTDTTNYGYTF
TRBV12-3/TRBV12-4	.	.	TRBJ2-7	TGTGCCAGCAGAGGCGGGATAGCTTACGAGCAGTACTTC	CASRGGIAYEQYF
TRBV18	.	.	TRBJ1-1	TGTGCCAGCTCATCGGACAGAAACACTGAAGCTTTCTTT	CASSSDRNTEAFF
TRBV14	.	.	TRBJ2-1	TGTGCCAGCAGCCAGTCTAGCCCGTACAATGAGCAGTTCTTC	CASSQSSPYNEQFF